The clone carrying this TCR beta chain was detected ten times or more. As yet, its antigen is unknown. The data stem from a study of CD8 T cells in ankylosing spondylitis. Study-wide results and limits: Disease-linked clones displayed a CD8+ phenotype and appeared relatively rarely in peripheral blood. Blood of patients with ankylosing spondylitis appeared to be characterized by a TCR beta motif of seven or eight highly homologous variants.

The V gene's germline CDR1 is SGHRS and CDR2 YFSETQ. The CDR3 totals 13 residues. V gave up 2 bases and J gave up 11 bases; unmatched junction bases: 9. Library preparation for TCR beta used quantitative 5'-RACE with molecular barcodes. TCRdb itself ran the 5' RACE reads through MiXCR, one entry per CDR3 protein. The data contain roughly 230,000 distinct CDR3 sequences, 10% of them singletons. This clonotype was sampled from a male donor with ankylosing spondylitis or in good health (not recorded which). The V gene is TRBV5-1, the J gene TRBJ1-1, with TRBD1 matching over 7 bases. Sample: blood, either unsorted or a sorted T cell fraction (not recorded which). Here the CDR3 reads CASSFGQGGPAFF. The CDR3 coding sequence is TGCGCCAGCAGCTTTGGCCAGGGGGGCCCGGCTTTCTTT.